Below, one T cell receptor beta chain is given with its context. This sample is part of a study of Ad26.COV2.S vaccination and SARS-CoV-2 variants. Clones were read by immunoSEQ multiplex PCR, and TCRdb kept only the in-frame ones, dropping some. The sample has under 150,000 clones; about nine tenths are singletons. This sample comprised peripheral blood, obtained after recovery from COVID-19. This receptor was identified in a human donor who had recovered from COVID-19.

The CDR3 reads CASSLASDNEQYF. As DNA, the CDR3 is TGTGCCAGCAGCTTAGCGTCGGACAACGAGCAGTACTTC. The rearrangement links TRBV7-9 to TRBJ2-7; perhaps TRBD1 as D (5 bases). The length of the CDR3 is 13 residues. Trimming shortened V by 0 bases and J by 5 bases, and 8 bases separated the two germline ends. The germline V gene encodes CDR1 SEHNR and CDR2 FQNEAQ (reference sequence). Full variable domain (remainder filled in from reference TRBV7-9 and TRBJ2-7): DTGVSQNPRHKITKRGQNVTFRCDPISEHNRLYWYRQTLGQGPEFLTYFQNEAQLEKSRLLSDRFSAERPKGSFSTLEIQRTEQGDSAMYLCASSLASDNEQYFGPGTRLTVT.